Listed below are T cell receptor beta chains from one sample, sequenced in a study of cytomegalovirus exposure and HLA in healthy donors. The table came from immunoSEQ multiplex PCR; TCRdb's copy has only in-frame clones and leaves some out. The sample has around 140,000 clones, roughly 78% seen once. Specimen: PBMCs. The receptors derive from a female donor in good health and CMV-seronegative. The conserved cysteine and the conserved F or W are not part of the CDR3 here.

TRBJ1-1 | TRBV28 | ASRGTGGENTEAF
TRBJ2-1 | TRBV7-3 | ASSLPGSSYNEQF
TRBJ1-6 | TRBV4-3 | ASSQAWGTGNNSPLH
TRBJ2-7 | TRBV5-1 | ASSLAGSNYEQY
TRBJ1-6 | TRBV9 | ASSSGQGASPLH
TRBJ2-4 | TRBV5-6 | ASSFRTSGRDGAKNIQY
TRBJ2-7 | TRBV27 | ATSQDLSYEQY
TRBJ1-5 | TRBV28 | ASSPWAAINQPQH
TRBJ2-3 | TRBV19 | ASGNPGTTF
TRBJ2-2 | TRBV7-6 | AGGTAGSGELF
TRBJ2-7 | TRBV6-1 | ASTLGGIYEQY
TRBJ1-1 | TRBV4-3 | ASSQDEGFGTEAF
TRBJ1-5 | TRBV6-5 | ASRPTGRNQPQH
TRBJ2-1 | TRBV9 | ASSGRGHEQF
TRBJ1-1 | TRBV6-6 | ASSDRRSLNTEAF
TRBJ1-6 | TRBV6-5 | ASSYSSLSPLH
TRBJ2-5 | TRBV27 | ASSFLGPQETQY
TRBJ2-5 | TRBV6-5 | ASSWGQGARETQY
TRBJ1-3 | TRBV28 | ASSQGAMIRGVVY
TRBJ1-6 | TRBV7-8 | ASRPGVVNSPLH
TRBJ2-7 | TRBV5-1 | ASSLAMGTGGYEQY
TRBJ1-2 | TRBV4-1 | ASSQEAVEGYP
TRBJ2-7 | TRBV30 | GGTSGREYEQY